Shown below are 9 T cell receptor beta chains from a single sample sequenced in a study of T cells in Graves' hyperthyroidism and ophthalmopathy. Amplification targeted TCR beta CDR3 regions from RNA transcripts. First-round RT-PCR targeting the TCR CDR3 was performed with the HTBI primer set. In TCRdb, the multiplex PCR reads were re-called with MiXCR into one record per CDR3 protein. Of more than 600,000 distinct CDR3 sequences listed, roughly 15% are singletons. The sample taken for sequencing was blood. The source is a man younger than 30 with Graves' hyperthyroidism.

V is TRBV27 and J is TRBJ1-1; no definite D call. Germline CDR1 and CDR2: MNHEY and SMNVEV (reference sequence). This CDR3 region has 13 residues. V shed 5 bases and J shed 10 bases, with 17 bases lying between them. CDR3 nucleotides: TGTGCCAGCAGTCTCAAACCTCGTTCAGGAGCTTTCTTT. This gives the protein CASSLKPRSGAFF.

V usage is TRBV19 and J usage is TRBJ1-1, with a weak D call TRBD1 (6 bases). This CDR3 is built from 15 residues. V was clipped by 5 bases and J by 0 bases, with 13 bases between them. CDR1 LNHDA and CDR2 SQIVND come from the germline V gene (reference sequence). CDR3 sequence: CASSETGPMNTEAFF. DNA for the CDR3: TGTGCCAGTAGTGAGACAGGCCCTATGAACACTGAAGCTTTCTTT.

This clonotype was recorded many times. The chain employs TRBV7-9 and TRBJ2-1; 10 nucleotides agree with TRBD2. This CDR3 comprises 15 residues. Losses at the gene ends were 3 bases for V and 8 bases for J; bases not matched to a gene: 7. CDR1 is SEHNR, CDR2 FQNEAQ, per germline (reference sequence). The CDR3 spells CASSFLSGRPHEQFF. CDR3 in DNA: TGTGCCAGCAGCTTCCTTAGCGGGAGGCCCCATGAGCAGTTCTTC.

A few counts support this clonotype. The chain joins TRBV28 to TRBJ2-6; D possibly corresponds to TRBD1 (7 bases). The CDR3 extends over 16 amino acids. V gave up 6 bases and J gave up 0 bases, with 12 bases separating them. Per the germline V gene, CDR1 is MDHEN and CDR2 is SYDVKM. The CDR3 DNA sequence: TGTGCCAGCAGGGGGGGACAGCTCTCTGGGGCCAACGTCCTGACTTTC. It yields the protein CASRGGQLSGANVLTF. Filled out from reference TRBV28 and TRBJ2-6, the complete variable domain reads DVKVTQSSRYLVKRTGEKVFLECVQDMDHENMFWYRQDPGLGLRLIYFSYDVKMKEKGDIPEGYSVSREKKERFSLILESASTNQTSMYLCASRGGQLSGANVLTFGAGSRLTVL.

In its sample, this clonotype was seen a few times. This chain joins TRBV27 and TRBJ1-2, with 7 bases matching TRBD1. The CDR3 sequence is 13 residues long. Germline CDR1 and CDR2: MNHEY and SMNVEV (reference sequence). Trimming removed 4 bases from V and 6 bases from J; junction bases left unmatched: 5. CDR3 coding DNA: TGTGCCAGCAGTTCGACAGGGAATCATGGCTACACCTTC. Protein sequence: CASSSTGNHGYTF.

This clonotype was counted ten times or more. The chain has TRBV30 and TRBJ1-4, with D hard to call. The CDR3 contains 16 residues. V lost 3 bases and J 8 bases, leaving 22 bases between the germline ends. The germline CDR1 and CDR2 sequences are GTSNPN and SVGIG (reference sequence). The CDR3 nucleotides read TGTGCCTGGAGCACGTCTCGGACGGTAATAGTCGAAAAACTGTTTTTT. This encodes CAWSTSRTVIVEKLFF.

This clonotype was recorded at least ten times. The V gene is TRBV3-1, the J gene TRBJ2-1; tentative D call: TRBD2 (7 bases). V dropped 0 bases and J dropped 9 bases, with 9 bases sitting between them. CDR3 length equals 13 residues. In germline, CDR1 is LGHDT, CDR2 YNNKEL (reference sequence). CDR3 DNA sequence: TGTGCCAGCAGCCAAGAAGGGGGGGGTGAGCAGTTCTTC. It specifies CASSQEGGGEQFF.

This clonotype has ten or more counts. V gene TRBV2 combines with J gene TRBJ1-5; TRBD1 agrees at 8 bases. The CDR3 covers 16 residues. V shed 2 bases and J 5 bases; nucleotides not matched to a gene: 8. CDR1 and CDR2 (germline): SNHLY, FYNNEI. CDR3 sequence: CASSEFEWTGHQPQHF. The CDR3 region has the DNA TGTGCCAGCAGTGAATTCGAGTGGACAGGGCATCAGCCCCAGCATTTT.

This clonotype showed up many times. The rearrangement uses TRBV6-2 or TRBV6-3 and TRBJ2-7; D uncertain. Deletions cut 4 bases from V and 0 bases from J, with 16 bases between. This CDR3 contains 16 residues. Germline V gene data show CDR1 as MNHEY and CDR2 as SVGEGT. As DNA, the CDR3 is TGTGCCAGCAGTTCCCCCTTGGCCGACGGCTCCTACGAGCAGTACTTC. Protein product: CASSSPLADGSYEQYF.